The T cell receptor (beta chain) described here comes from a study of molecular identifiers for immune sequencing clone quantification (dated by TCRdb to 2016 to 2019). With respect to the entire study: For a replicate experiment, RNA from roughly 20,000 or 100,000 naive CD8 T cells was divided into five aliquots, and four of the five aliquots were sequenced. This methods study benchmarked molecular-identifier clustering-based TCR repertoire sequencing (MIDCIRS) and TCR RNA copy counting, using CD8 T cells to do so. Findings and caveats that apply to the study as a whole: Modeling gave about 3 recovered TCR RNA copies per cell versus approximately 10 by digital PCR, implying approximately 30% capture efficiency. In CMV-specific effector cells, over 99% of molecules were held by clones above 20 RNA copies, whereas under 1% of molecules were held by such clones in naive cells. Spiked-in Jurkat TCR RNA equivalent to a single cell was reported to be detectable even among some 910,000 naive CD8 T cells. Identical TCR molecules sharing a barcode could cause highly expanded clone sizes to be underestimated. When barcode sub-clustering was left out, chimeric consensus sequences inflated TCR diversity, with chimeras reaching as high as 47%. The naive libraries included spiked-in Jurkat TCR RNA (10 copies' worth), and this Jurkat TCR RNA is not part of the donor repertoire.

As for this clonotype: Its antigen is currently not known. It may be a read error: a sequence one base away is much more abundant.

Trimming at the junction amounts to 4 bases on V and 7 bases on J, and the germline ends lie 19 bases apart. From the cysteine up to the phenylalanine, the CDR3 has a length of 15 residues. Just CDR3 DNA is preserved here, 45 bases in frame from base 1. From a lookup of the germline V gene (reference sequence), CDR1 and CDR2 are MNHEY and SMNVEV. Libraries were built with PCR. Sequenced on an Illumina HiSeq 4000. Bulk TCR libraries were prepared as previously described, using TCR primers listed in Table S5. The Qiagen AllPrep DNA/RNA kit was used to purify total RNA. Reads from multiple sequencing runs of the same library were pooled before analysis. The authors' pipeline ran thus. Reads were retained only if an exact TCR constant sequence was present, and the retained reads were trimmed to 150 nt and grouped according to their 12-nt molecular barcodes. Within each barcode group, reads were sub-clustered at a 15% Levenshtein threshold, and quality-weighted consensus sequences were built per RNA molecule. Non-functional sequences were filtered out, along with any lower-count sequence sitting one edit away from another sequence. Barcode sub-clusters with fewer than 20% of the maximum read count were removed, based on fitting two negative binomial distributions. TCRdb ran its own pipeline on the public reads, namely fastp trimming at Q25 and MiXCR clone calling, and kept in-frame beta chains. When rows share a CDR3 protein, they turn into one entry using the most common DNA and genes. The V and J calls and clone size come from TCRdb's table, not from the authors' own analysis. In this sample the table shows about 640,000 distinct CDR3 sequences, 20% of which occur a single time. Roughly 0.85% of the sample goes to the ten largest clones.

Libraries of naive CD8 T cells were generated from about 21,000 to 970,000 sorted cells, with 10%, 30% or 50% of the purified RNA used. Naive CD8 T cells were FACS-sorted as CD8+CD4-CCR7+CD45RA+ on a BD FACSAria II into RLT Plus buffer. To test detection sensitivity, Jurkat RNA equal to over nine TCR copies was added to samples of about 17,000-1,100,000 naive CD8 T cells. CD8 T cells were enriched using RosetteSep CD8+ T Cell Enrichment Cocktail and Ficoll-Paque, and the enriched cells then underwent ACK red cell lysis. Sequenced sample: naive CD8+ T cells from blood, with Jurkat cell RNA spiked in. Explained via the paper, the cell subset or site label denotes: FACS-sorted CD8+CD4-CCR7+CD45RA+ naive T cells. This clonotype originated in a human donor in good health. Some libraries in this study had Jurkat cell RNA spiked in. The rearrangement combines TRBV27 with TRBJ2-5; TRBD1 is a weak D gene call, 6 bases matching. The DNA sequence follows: TGTGCCAGCAGTTCCAGGACAGCCTTAGACGCGACCCAGTACTTC. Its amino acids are CASSSRTALDATQYF.